This T cell receptor beta chain was captured by sequencing in a study of blood T cell repertoires in COVID-19. Whole-study context: The origin of the acute and convalescent COVID-19 samples was the United States, Italy and Spain. Sample material is recorded as cDNA or gDNA derived from T cells, B-cell-depleted T cells, or PBMCs.

Methods used by the authors: Estimated nucleated cell counts came from reference gene primer amplification. Clones were sequenced by immunoSEQ multiplex PCR, and TCRdb holds only the in-frame ones, with some missing. The V and J calls and clone size come from that table; D and trimming were worked out from the DNA. The repertoire holds 50,000 to 70,000 clones, with roughly 79% as singletons. The germline V gene encodes CDR1 PRHDT and CDR2 FYEKMQ (reference sequence). The CDR3 extends over 17 amino acids. The V and J ends lost 1 base and 3 bases, in that order; junction bases with no gene match: 8. The TCR was taken from a man in his fifties or sixties with acute or convalescent COVID-19. Sequenced: peripheral blood. This chain joins TRBV13 and TRBJ2-7, with TRBD2 matching 11 bases. In DNA, the CDR3 is TGTGCCAGCAGCTTAGTCGGGGCTAGCGGGGGGCGCTACGAGCAGTACTTC. As protein: CASSLVGASGGRYEQYF.